The clone carrying this TCR beta chain appeared a few times. As yet, its antigen is unknown. This record belongs to a study of blood T cells in healthy people across ages. The ends were cut back, 2 bases at V and 4 bases at J, with 9 bases in the middle. Germline V gene lookup returns CDR1 ENHRY and CDR2 SYGVKD. This CDR3 has 13 residues. Primed by a sample-barcoded 5' primer and a J-beta primer mix, a second PCR proceeded for roughly 7 to 11 cycles. TCRdb re-analysed the 5' RACE reads in MiXCR, keeping a single row per CDR3 protein. The data contain under 950,000 distinct CDR3 sequences, 20% to 25% of them seen just once; the ten biggest clones take up roughly a fifth. The study's findings and limits: Older age went with lower TCR beta diversity per million T cells, in a roughly linear way.

Input material: blood. V and J are TRBV10-3 and TRBJ2-7, with unresolved D. The TCR originated in a man between 65 and 80 years old in good health. CDR3 sequence (DNA): TGTGCCATCAGTGAGATGCAAGAATACGAGCAGTACGTC. It is translated as CAISEMQEYEQYV.